The T cell receptor (beta chain) under discussion was sequenced for a study of blood T cell repertoires in COVID-19. Study background: Samples came from the United States, Italy and Spain, spanning acute and convalescent COVID-19.

The CDR3 sequence is 15 residues long. Germline V lookup: CDR1 LGHNA, CDR2 YSLEER. The V and J ends lost 1 base and 0 bases respectively, with 7 bases between them. Patients in Seattle were enrolled during active infection, then followed longitudinally. How the authors handled the data: Reference gene primer amplification gave estimated nucleated cell counts. The assay was immunoSEQ multiplex PCR, and TCRdb's table has in-frame clones only and misses some. From that table come the V and J calls and clone size; the DNA was used to work out D and trimming. Among about 220,000 clones listed, 82% were seen once. In regard to this clone: Other DNA sequences within the sample encode an identical CDR3.

This chain joins TRBV4-3 and TRBJ2-1; TRBD2 might be the D (5 bases). The sample comprised peripheral blood. This TCR came from a woman aged 70-85 years with COVID-19, enrolled during active disease. CDR3 sequence (DNA): TGCGCCAGCAGCCAAGGCGGGTCCTCCTACAATGAGCAGTTCTTC. This encodes CASSQGGSSYNEQFF.